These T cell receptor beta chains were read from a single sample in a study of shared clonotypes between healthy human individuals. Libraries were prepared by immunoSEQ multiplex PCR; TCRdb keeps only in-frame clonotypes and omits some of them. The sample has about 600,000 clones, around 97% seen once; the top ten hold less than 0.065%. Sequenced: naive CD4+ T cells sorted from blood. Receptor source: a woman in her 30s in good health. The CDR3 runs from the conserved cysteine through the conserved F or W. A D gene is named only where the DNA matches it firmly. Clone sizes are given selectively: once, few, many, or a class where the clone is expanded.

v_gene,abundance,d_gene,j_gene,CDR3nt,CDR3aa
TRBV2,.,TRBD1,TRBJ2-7,TGTGCCAGCAGCAGGGGGCCCTCCTACGAGCAGTACTTC,CASSRGPSYEQYF
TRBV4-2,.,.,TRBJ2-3,TGTGCCAGCAGCCAAGAGGTTCAGGGAACAGATACGCAGTATTTT,CASSQEVQGTDTQYF
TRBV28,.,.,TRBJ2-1,TGTGCCAGCAGTAAGGGACAACATGAGCAGTTCTTC,CASSKGQHEQFF
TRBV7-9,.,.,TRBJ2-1,TGTGCCAGCAGCTTAAGTAAGGGCTCCTACAATGAGCAGTTCTTC,CASSLSKGSYNEQFF
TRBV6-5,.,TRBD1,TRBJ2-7,TGTGCCAGCAGTTACTCGGCCGGGACAGGGGCCTACGAGCAGTACTTC,CASSYSAGTGAYEQYF
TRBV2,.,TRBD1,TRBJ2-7,TGTGCCAGCAGCAGACAGGGGAATTACTACGAGCAGTACTTC,CASSRQGNYYEQYF
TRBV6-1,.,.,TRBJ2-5,TGTGCCAGCAGGACGGGCGGGCCACAAGAGACCCAGTACTTC,CASRTGGPQETQYF
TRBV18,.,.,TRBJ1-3,TGTGCCAGCTCACCGAGTACAGGGACACCTGGAAACACCATATATTTT,CASSPSTGTPGNTIYF
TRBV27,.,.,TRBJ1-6,TGTGCCAGCAGTTTGGTCTATAATTCACCCCTCCACTTT,CASSLVYNSPLHF
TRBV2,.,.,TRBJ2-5,TGTGCCAGCAGTGTGGAGGAGGCCCAGTACTTC,CASSVEEAQYF
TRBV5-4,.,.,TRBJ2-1,TGTGCCAGCAGCTATTTGACTCAGAGCTCCTACAATGAGCAGTTCTTC,CASSYLTQSSYNEQFF
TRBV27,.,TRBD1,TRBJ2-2,TGTGCCAGCAGTCAGGACAGGGGAATCACCGGGGAGCTGTTTTTT,CASSQDRGITGELFF
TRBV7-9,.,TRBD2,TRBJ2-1,TGTGCCAGCAGCTTGGTCGGACTAGCGGGAGATGAGCAGTTCTTC,CASSLVGLAGDEQFF
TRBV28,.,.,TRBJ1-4,TGTGCCAGCTCCCAGGGGATGGGGAATGAAAAACTGTTTTTT,CASSQGMGNEKLFF
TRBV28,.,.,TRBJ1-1,TGTGCCAGCAGTAGCCCCCAAGTTCGCGGACAGCAAGCTTTCTTT,CASSSPQVRGQQAFF
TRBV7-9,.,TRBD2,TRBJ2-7,TGTGCCAGCAGCTTAATAACCCTAGCGGGGAGCGAGCAGTACTTC,CASSLITLAGSEQYF
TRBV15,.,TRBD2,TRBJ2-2,TGTGCCACCAGCAGAGAAAGGCGAGGGCTAGCGGACACCGGGGAGCTGTTTTTT,CATSRERRGLADTGELFF
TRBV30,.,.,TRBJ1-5,TGTGCCTGGAGTGTACAGAGTCGCGAGCCCCAGCATTTT,CAWSVQSREPQHF
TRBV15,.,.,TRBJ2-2,TGTGCCACCAGCAGAATCTCGGACCCCCGGGCGAACACCGGGGAGCTGTTTTTT,CATSRISDPRANTGELFF
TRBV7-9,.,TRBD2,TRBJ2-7,TGTGCCAGCAGCGCCAGGTCGGGAGGGCTCAACGAGCAGTACTTC,CASSARSGGLNEQYF
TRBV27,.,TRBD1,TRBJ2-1,TGTGCCAGCAGAAAACCCGGGACAGGGGCGGAGGAGCAGTTCTTC,CASRKPGTGAEEQFF
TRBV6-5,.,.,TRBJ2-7,TGTGCCAGCAGTTACGGTATAGAGTACGAGCAGTACTTC,CASSYGIEYEQYF
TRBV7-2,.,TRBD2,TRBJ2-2,TGTGCCAGCAGCCTCCCTGGACTAGCGGGAGGGAACACCGGGGAGCTGTTTTTT,CASSLPGLAGGNTGELFF
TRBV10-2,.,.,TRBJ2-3,TGCGCCAGCAGTGATTTCCCTTACAGGGACGGCACAGATACGCAGTATTTT,CASSDFPYRDGTDTQYF
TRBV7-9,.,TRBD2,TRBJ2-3,TGTGCCAGCAGCTACGGTAGCGGGAGGGGCACAGATACGCAGTATTTT,CASSYGSGRGTDTQYF
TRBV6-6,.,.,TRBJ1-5,TGTGCCAGCAGAGCCGGGGGTCAGCCCCAGCATTTT,CASRAGGQPQHF
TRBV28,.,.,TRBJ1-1,TGTGCCAGCAGTCCCCCGGGGGGGTCGAGCACTGAAGCTTTCTTT,CASSPPGGSSTEAFF
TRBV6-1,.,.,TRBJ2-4,TGTGCCAGCAATCAGGGACGCTTAGAGAAAAACATTCAGTACTTC,CASNQGRLEKNIQYF
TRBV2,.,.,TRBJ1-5,TGTGCCAGCAAGGGAAGGCGGGAGAGCAATCAGCCCCAGCATTTT,CASKGRRESNQPQHF
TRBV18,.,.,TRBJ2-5,TGTGCCAGCTCACGGGGAGAACAAGAGACCCAGTACTTC,CASSRGEQETQYF
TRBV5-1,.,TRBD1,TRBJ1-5,TGCGCCAGCAGCTTGGAGGGGGGACAGAGTAGCAATCAGCCCCAGCATTTT,CASSLEGGQSSNQPQHF
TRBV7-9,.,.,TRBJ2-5,TGTGCCAGCAGCTTAGGCGTCGCAGGGGCGTCGGAGACCCAGTACTTC,CASSLGVAGASETQYF
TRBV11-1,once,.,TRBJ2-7,TGTGCCAGCAGCTTGATCCGGGGTTGGCCCGAGCAGTACTTC,CASSLIRGWPEQYF
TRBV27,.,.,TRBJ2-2,TGTGCCAGCAGATACAGGCGAGGCACCGGGGAGCTGTTTTTT,CASRYRRGTGELFF
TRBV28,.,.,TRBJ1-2,TGTGCCAGCAGTTTACAAGGCTATGGCTACACCTTC,CASSLQGYGYTF
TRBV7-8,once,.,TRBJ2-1,TGTGCCAGCAGTGCCAGCAGGGGTTCCTACAATGAGCAGTTCTTC,CASSASRGSYNEQFF
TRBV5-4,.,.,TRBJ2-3,TGTGCCAGCAGCTTGCCAGGGGCAAGAGATACGCAGTATTTT,CASSLPGARDTQYF
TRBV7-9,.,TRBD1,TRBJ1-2,TGTGCCAGCAGCCCATCGGGGACAGCGAACTATGGCTACACCTTC,CASSPSGTANYGYTF
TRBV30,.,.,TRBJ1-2,TGTGCCTGGAGTGCTTGGCCCAAAAGGAGAGACTATGGCTACACCTTC,CAWSAWPKRRDYGYTF
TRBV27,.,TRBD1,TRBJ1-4,TGTGCCAGCAGTTACGTGGGACAGAATAATGAAAAACTGTTTTTT,CASSYVGQNNEKLFF
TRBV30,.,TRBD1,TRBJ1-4,TGTGCCTGGACAGGGGGTGAAAAACTGTTTTTT,CAWTGGEKLFF
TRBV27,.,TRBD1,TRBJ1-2,TGTGCCAGCAGTCTCCGACAGGGCCCTAACTATGGCTACACCTTC,CASSLRQGPNYGYTF
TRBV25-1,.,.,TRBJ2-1,TGTGCCAGCAGTGAATCTGGATTATTCTCCAATGAGCAGTTCTTC,CASSESGLFSNEQFF
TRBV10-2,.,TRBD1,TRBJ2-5,TGCGCCAGCAGCCTCGCCGGGACAGGGGGCAGAGAGACCCAGTACTTC,CASSLAGTGGRETQYF
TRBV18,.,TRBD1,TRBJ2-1,TGTGCCAGCTCACCCCCTGGACAGGGGGTTTCCAATGAGCAGTTCTTC,CASSPPGQGVSNEQFF
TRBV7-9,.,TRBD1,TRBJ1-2,TGTGCCAGCAGCTCTACAGGGGAGTATGGCTACACCTTC,CASSSTGEYGYTF
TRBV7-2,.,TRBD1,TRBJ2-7,TGTGCCAGCAGCTTAAAGGGGACAGGGACCTACGAGCAGTACTTC,CASSLKGTGTYEQYF
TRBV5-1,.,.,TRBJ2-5,TGCGCCAGCAGCTTGGATGGGGCCGTGGTGGAGACCCAGTACTTC,CASSLDGAVVETQYF
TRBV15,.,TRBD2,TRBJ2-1,TGTGCCACCAGCACGGGACTAGCGGGAGTGGAGGGCAATGAGCAGTTCTTC,CATSTGLAGVEGNEQFF
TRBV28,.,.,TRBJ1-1,TGTGCCAGCAGTTCCTCAGTGGCCACTGAAGCTTTCTTT,CASSSSVATEAFF
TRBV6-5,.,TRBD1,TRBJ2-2,TGTGCCAGCAGGAGAGGGACAGGGATGAGAGGGGAGCTGTTTTTT,CASRRGTGMRGELFF
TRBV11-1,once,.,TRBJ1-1,TGTGCCAGCAGCTCCCGCCAGGGTTTGACCACTGAAGCTTTCTTT,CASSSRQGLTTEAFF
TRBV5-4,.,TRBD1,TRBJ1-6,TGTGCCAGCAGCATTGACAGGGCGGCCCTCCACTTT,CASSIDRAALHF
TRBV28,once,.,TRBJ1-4,TGTGCCAGCAGTATCCCTAATGAAAAACTGTTTTTT,CASSIPNEKLFF
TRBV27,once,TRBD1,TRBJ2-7,TGTGCCAGCAGTTATAACGCCGGGACAGGGCCCCGGGGCTCCTACGAGCAGTACTTC,CASSYNAGTGPRGSYEQYF